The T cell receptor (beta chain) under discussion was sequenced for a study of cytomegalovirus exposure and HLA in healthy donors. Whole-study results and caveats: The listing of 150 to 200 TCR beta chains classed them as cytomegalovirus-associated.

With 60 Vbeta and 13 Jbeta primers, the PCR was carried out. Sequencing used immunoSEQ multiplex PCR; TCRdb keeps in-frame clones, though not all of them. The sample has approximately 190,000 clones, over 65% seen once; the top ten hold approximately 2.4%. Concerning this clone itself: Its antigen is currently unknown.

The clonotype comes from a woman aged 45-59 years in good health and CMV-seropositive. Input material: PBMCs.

The CDR3: CASSANLPGQGEAFF. The CDR3 region has the DNA TGTGCCAGCAGTGCAAACCTCCCGGGACAGGGTGAAGCTTTCTTT. The chain couples TRBV25-1 to TRBJ1-1; 9 bases line up with TRBD1. The CDR3 has 15 residues. V was clipped by 4 bases and J by 7 bases; unmatched bases: 10. Looked up from germline, CDR1 is MGHDK and CDR2 is SYGVNS.